These T cell receptor beta chains were read from a single sample in a study of molecular identifiers for immune sequencing clone quantification. TCRdb used MiXCR to reprocess the PCR reads, holding one entry per CDR3 protein. This sample carries around 480,000 distinct CDR3 sequences, around 23% of them seen once, and the ten largest clones take 0.7% to 0.9%. Sequencing was carried out using naive CD8+ T cells from blood, with Jurkat cell RNA spiked in. The receptors derive from a human donor in good health. Some libraries in this study had Jurkat cell RNA spiked in. Each CDR3 is given with its conserved first and last residue. The D gene is left open where the match is weak. Where a row states a size, it is once, few, many or the class of an expanded clone; other rows omit it.

j_call	d_call	v_call	clone_size	cdr3_nt	cdr3_aa
TRBJ2-7	TRBD2	TRBV19	-	TGTGCCAGTAGTTCCGGGACTAGCAGGTACTACGAGCAGTACTTC	CASSSGTSRYYEQYF
TRBJ2-2	-	TRBV4-3	few	TGCGCCAGCCAACTACAGGGGAACACCGGGGAGCTGTTTTTT	CASQLQGNTGELFF
TRBJ2-2	TRBD2	TRBV20-1	few	TGCAGTTGGGGGAGGGCGAACACCGGGGAGCTGTTTTTT	CSWGRANTGELFF
TRBJ1-6	-	TRBV7-3	-	TGTGCCAGCAGCTCGGGCCTCGGGTATAATTCACCCCTCCACTTT	CASSSGLGYNSPLHF
TRBJ2-2	-	TRBV6-2/TRBV6-3	-	TGTTCCAGCAGTTACGTCGGGGAAAGCCCTCGGGACACCGGGGAGCTGTTTTTT	CSSSYVGESPRDTGELFF
TRBJ1-1	-	TRBV5-1	many	TGCGCCAGCAGCTCCAGAGGGGAGATGAACACTGAAGCTTTCTTT	CASSSRGEMNTEAFF
TRBJ2-7	TRBD1	TRBV7-2	-	TGTGCCAGCAGCCGACAGGGGGCTTACGATCAGTACTTC	CASSRQGAYDQYF
TRBJ1-1	TRBD1	TRBV14	few	TGTGCCAGCAGCGGGAGGACAGGACTCGTCACTGAAGCTTTCTTT	CASSGRTGLVTEAFF
TRBJ1-6	-	TRBV15	many	TGTGCCACCAGCAGAGATACAGGATATAATTCACCCCTCCACTTT	CATSRDTGYNSPLHF
TRBJ2-5	-	TRBV15	few	TGTGCCACCAGCAGCGCGACAGGAATAGGCCAAGAGACCCAGTACTTC	CATSSATGIGQETQYF
TRBJ2-6	-	TRBV6-2/TRBV6-3	few	TGTGCCAGCAGCAGATTGAAAGAGACAGACGGATTCTCTGGGGCCAACGTCCTGACTTTC	CASSRLKETDGFSGANVLTF
TRBJ2-3	-	TRBV7-9	-	TGTGCCAGCAGCTTAGGGCAGGGGTATGCAGATACGCAGTATTTT	CASSLGQGYADTQYF
TRBJ2-7	-	TRBV30	few	TGTGCCTGGAGTGTACCCGCATCGGGGGGCAGGAACGAGCAGTACTTC	CAWSVPASGGRNEQYF
TRBJ2-1	TRBD1	TRBV28	few	TGTGCCAGCAGTTCGGACAGGGTGGGGGATGAGCAGTTCTTC	CASSSDRVGDEQFF
TRBJ2-7	TRBD1	TRBV7-6	-	TGTGCCAGCAGCTTAGTTCGGGACAGCTCTAGCTACGAGCAGTACTTC	CASSLVRDSSSYEQYF
TRBJ1-1	-	TRBV3-1	-	TGTGCCAGCTGCCAAGATGAGGGGGTCTTCACTGAAGCTTTCTTT	CASCQDEGVFTEAFF
TRBJ1-3	-	TRBV6-5	many	TGTGCCAGCAGCCCAGGGGTTAGCTCTGGAAACACCATATATTTT	CASSPGVSSGNTIYF
TRBJ2-7	-	TRBV12-3/TRBV12-4	few	TGTGCCAGCAGCCCTGACAGCAGGAGCTCCTACGAGCAGTACTTC	CASSPDSRSSYEQYF
TRBJ2-5	-	TRBV7-9	many	TGTGCCAGCCTCGGGGTCCAAGAGACCCAGTACTTC	CASLGVQETQYF
TRBJ2-1	TRBD2	TRBV7-9	-	TGTGCCAGCAGCTTACTACGGGGGGGGTACAATGAGCAGTTCTTC	CASSLLRGGYNEQFF
TRBJ2-7	TRBD2	TRBV30	few	TGTGCCTGGAGTGTAGGTGGGGGGGCCTACGAGCAGTACTTC	CAWSVGGGAYEQYF
TRBJ2-3	-	TRBV7-9	-	TGTGCCAGCAGCTCTGCCTATCACACAGATACGCAGTATTTT	CASSSAYHTDTQYF
TRBJ2-7	TRBD2	TRBV20-1	few	TGCAGTGCTAGAGATCTTGGGGGACTAGCGGGAGCATACGTTTACGAGCAGTACTTC	CSARDLGGLAGAYVYEQYF
TRBJ2-2	-	TRBV3-1	few	TGTGCCAGCAGCCAAGGGGGGCCGGTCAGCACCGGGGAGCTGTTTTTT	CASSQGGPVSTGELFF
TRBJ2-1	TRBD1	TRBV7-9	few	TGTGCCAGCAGCTCACCGGGACAGACCTACAATGAGCAGTTCTTC	CASSSPGQTYNEQFF
TRBJ2-5	-	TRBV12-3/TRBV12-4	-	TGTGCCAGCAGCCCAAGATACGAGACCCAGCACTTC	CASSPRYETQHF
TRBJ2-1	TRBD2	TRBV29-1	-	TGCAGCGTTGAAACCGGGACTAGCGGGAGGGCCGTCGTCACCCTCAATGAGCAGTTCTTC	CSVETGTSGRAVVTLNEQFF
TRBJ2-7	-	TRBV5-4	-	TGTGCCAGCTCCGCTGATATCGGGGGCTACGAGCAGTACTTC	CASSADIGGYEQYF
TRBJ2-5	-	TRBV7-9	many	TGTGCCAGCAGCCCTTCGGTATCTGAGCAAGAGACCCAGTACTTC	CASSPSVSEQETQYF
TRBJ2-7	TRBD1	TRBV30	few	TGTGCCTGGGACGGACAGGTGAGCTCCTACGAGCAGTACTTC	CAWDGQVSSYEQYF
TRBJ2-3	-	TRBV7-6	-	TGTGCCGGCAGCCCCCGTGGGGGGGCCCCGGAGGCAGATACGCAGTATTTT	CAGSPRGGAPEADTQYF
TRBJ2-1	TRBD2	TRBV15	many	TGTGCCACCAGCACCCTAGCGGGAGGGGGAGATGAGCAGTTCTTC	CATSTLAGGGDEQFF
TRBJ1-4	-	TRBV2	few	TGTGCCAGCACCCGAACAAGGGATGCTCAGTGGGATGAAAAACTGTTTTTT	CASTRTRDAQWDEKLFF
TRBJ2-1	TRBD2	TRBV4-1	few	TGCGCCAGCAGCCAAGTCCACGGCGGGAGTTTCAATGAGCAGTTCTTC	CASSQVHGGSFNEQFF
TRBJ1-1	-	TRBV6-1	-	TGTGCCAGCCCTCAGGGGCTGGGCACTGAAGCTTTCTTT	CASPQGLGTEAFF
TRBJ2-5	TRBD2	TRBV29-1	few	TGCAGCGTACGCGGGGGAAAAACTACCCCGGAGGAGACCCAGTACTTC	CSVRGGKTTPEETQYF
TRBJ2-1	TRBD2	TRBV30	once	TGTGCCTGGAGCCCGGGACTAGCGTCCCCCGAGCGGTTCTTC	CAWSPGLASPERFF
TRBJ2-7	TRBD1	TRBV12-3/TRBV12-4	few	TGTGCCAGCAGTTTTGGACAGGGGGCTTTTCGCGAGCAGTACTTC	CASSFGQGAFREQYF
TRBJ2-7	-	TRBV7-8	-	TGTGCCAGCAGCTTAGCGGGGGGACAGATCTACGAGCAGTACTTC	CASSLAGGQIYEQYF
TRBJ2-7	-	TRBV7-8	once	TGTGCCGGCAGTGGGTCCGTTCAGGGTGGGTCCTACGAGCAGTACTTC	CAGSGSVQGGSYEQYF
TRBJ2-3	-	TRBV28	few	TGTGCCAGCAGTTCGCCCGGGACTAGCACAGATACGCAGTATTTT	CASSSPGTSTDTQYF
TRBJ2-1	TRBD2	TRBV2	-	TGTGCCAGCAGGTCACTAGCGGGAAGCAATGAGCAGTTCTTC	CASRSLAGSNEQFF
TRBJ2-3	-	TRBV20-1	many	TGCAGTGCCTGGGAGGCAGATACGCAGTATTTT	CSAWEADTQYF
TRBJ1-5	-	TRBV4-1	many	TGCGCCAGCAGCCAGGGATATCGGGACCAGCCCCAGCATTTT	CASSQGYRDQPQHF
TRBJ2-3	TRBD2	TRBV19	-	TGTGCCAGTAGTATAGGACTAGCGGGGCTATGCACAGATACGCAGTATTTT	CASSIGLAGLCTDTQYF
TRBJ2-7	-	TRBV25-1	once	TGTGCCAGCTGGGAGGGGGGGCATCACGAGCAGTACTTC	CASWEGGHHEQYF
TRBJ2-5	TRBD1	TRBV18	few	TGTGCCAGCTCACCCTTCGACAGGGTGGGTGAGACCCAGTACTTC	CASSPFDRVGETQYF